The 24 T cell receptor beta chains in this list originate from one sample, sequenced in a study of radiation and T cells in renal cell carcinoma. The repertoire was sequenced with immunoSEQ multiplex PCR; TCRdb's copy has only in-frame clones and lacks some. This table has 8,500 to 10,000 clones, around three fifths appearing once. This sample's treatment: 15 Gy SBRT to primary tumor, nephrectomy 4 weeks later. The source material was tumor tissue, sampled from a patient whose treatment included radiotherapy and nephrectomy. The source of these receptors is a man aged 60 to 69 with renal cell carcinoma.

This chain connects TRBV28 to TRBJ1-2; TRBD1 matches 7 bases. Germline CDR1 MDHEN, CDR2 SYDVKM. V lost 6 bases and J lost 6; bases outside the gene matches: 13. The CDR3 extends over 15 amino acids. The CDR3 coding sequence is TGTGCCAGCAGCCTAGGGGCCAGGGGGTTCGATGGCTACACCTTC. Encoded protein: CASSLGARGFDGYTF.

This clone came up a few times. V is TRBV28 and J is TRBJ1-2; no definite D call. The CDR3 has 11 residues. Deletions cut 5 bases from V and 8 bases from J, with 9 bases between. The germline V gene has CDR1 MDHEN and CDR2 SYDVKM. This CDR3 is CASSPVGGYTF. CDR3 bases: TGTGCCAGCAGTCCGGTGGGGGGCTACACCTTC.

This clone was detected a few times. The chain links TRBV21-1 to TRBJ1-3; no DNA check was done on the table's D call, TRBD1. TRBV21-1 constitutes a pseudogene. This CDR3 contains 18 residues. CDR3 region: CASSKDRHQGGSGNTIYF. CDR3 coding DNA: TGTGCCAGCAGCAAAGACCGACATCAGGGGGGCTCTGGAAACACCATATATTTT.

The chain carries TRBV14 and TRBJ1-3; no reliable D call. V gave up 1 base and J gave up 0 bases, with 4 bases separating them. The CDR3 spans 14 residues. The V gene's germline CDR1 is SGHDN and CDR2 FVKESK. The CDR3 sequence is CASSQVSSGNTIYF. CDR3 in DNA: TGTGCCAGCAGCCAAGTGAGCTCTGGAAACACCATATATTTT.

This clone is a singleton in its sample. The sample has other DNA sequences that encode this CDR3 too. V usage is TRBV27 and J usage is TRBJ2-7, with 7 bases aligning to TRBD2. Germline-derived CDR1 and CDR2 are MNHEY and SMNVEV (reference sequence). The CDR3 has 17 amino acids. Germline trimming cut 2 bases from V and 0 bases from J; bases unmatched to any gene: 10. Written as DNA, the CDR3 is TGTGCCAGCAGTTTAAGAGCTAGCGGAGGCAGCTCCTACGAGCAGTACTTC. Translating it yields CASSLRASGGSSYEQYF.

This clone was seen more than once but under ten times. The rearrangement joins TRBV28 to TRBJ1-2; D gene uncertain. V lost 3 bases to trimming and J lost 8 bases, with 16 bases between them. Germline CDR1 reads MDHEN; CDR2 reads SYDVKM. The CDR3 extends over 14 amino acids. CDR3 nucleotides: TGTGCCAGCAGTTTTCCAACAGAGTCGGGAGGCTACACCTTC. Residues: CASSFPTESGGYTF.

J is TRBJ2-3 and V is TRBV5-4; 16 nucleotides agree with TRBD2. The CDR3 sequence is 20 residues long. Looked up from germline, CDR1 is SGHNT and CDR2 is YYREEE (reference sequence). V shed 0 bases, J shed 5 bases, and the junction held 12 bases outside the gene matches. The CDR3 sequence: CASSLGMRGTSGRAGDTQYF. The CDR3, as DNA: TGTGCCAGCAGCTTGGGGATGAGAGGGACTAGCGGGAGGGCGGGAGATACGCAGTATTTT. The full variable domain, rest sourced from reference TRBV5-4 and TRBJ2-3, is ETGVTQSPTHLIKTRGQQVTLRCSSQSGHNTVSWYQQALGQGPQFIFQYYREEENGRGNFPPRFSGLQFPNYSSELNVNALELDDSALYLCASSLGMRGTSGRAGDTQYFGPGTRLTVL.

In its sample, this clone was seen a few times. The genes are TRBV27 and TRBJ1-1; maybe TRBD1 (6 bases). CDR3 length: 13 residues. Between the trimmed V and J ends, which lost 4 bases and 6 bases, there was a span of 12 bases. Germline V lookup: CDR1 MNHEY, CDR2 SMNVEV (reference sequence). The CDR3 coding sequence is TGTGCCAGCAGTTCCCGACAGGTCTCTGAAGCTTTCTTT. The encoded protein is CASSSRQVSEAFF.

The gene calls are TRBV4-2 and TRBJ2-7; TRBD2 matches 7 bases. This CDR3 comprises 15 residues. Germline trimming cut 4 bases from V and 0 bases from J; bases unmatched to any gene: 6. The germline V gene has CDR1 LGHNA and CDR2 YNFKEQ. CDR3 protein: CASSPRGGSSYEQYF. CDR3 bases: TGTGCCAGCAGCCCCCGGGGCGGGAGCTCCTACGAGCAGTACTTC.

This clone was observed a single time. This chain connects TRBV5-1 to TRBJ2-7; D might be TRBD1 (5 bases). CDR1 is SGHRS and CDR2 is YFSETQ in the germline V gene. Trimming took 1 base from V and 6 from J, leaving 14 bases between them. The CDR3 runs to 14 residues. The CDR3: CASSLSSGMVEQYF. CDR3 coding DNA: TGCGCCAGCAGCTTGTCGTCAGGGATGGTCGAGCAGTACTTC. The full variable domain, completed using reference TRBV5-1 and TRBJ2-7, is KAGVTQTPRYLIKTRGQQVTLSCSPISGHRSVSWYQQTPGQGLQFLFEYFSETQRNKGNFPGRFSGRQFSNSRSEMNVSTLELGDSALYLCASSLSSGMVEQYFGPGTRLTVT.

The chain uses TRBV6-1 and TRBJ2-2; the match to TRBD2 covers 8 bases. Germline V gene lookup returns CDR1 MNHNS and CDR2 SASEGT. Trimming at V came to 9 bases and at J to 5 bases, leaving 11 bases not matched to a gene. The CDR3 has 15 residues. Written as DNA, the CDR3 is TGTGCCAGTAACCCAACTAGCGGCGAAACCGGGGAGCTGTTTTTT. It encodes CASNPTSGETGELFF.

The chain is built from TRBV30 and TRBJ1-2; TRBD1 might be the D (5 bases). The CDR3 consists of 12 residues. The V gene lost 3 bases and the J gene lost 8 bases, with 13 bases spanning the gap. Germline V gene data show CDR1 as GTSNPN and CDR2 as SVGIG (reference sequence). CDR3 in amino acids: CAWRKAGGGYTF. The CDR3 DNA follows: TGTGCCTGGAGGAAGGCCGGGGGGGGCTACACCTTC.

The rearrangement joins TRBV27 to TRBJ2-5; D gene unclear. V lost 4 bases and J 2 bases, leaving 11 bases between the germline ends. The CDR3 has 14 residues. Germline V CDR1 and CDR2: MNHEY, SMNVEV (reference sequence). The CDR3 sequence: CASSSLGFQETQYF. DNA of the CDR3: TGTGCCAGCAGTTCGTTAGGATTTCAAGAGACCCAGTACTTC.

The chain joins TRBV5-1 to TRBJ2-7; no clear D gene. Looked up from germline, CDR1 is SGHRS and CDR2 is YFSETQ. The V end lost 0 bases, the J end lost 2 bases, and 12 bases lay between the germline ends. CDR3 length: 15 amino acids. The DNA of the CDR3 is TGCGCCAGCAGCTTGGACGGTAAGGGCCCCTACGAGCAGTACTTC. Encoded protein: CASSLDGKGPYEQYF.

This sequence joins TRBV30 and TRBJ1-1; D not resolved. Germline lookup yields CDR1 GTSNPN and CDR2 SVGIG (reference sequence). V was cut by 0 bases and J by 4 bases, with 3 bases left in between. The CDR3 length is 11 residues. CDR3 coding DNA: TGTGCCTGGAGTGTGAGCACTGAAGCTTTCTTT. The encoded protein is CAWSVSTEAFF. Based on the CDR3 plus reference TRBV30 and TRBJ1-1, the full variable domain is SQTIHQWPATLVQPVGSPLSLECTVEGTSNPNLYWYRQAAGRGLQLLFYSVGIGQISSEVPQNLSASRPQDRQFILSSKKLLLSDSGFYLCAWSVSTEAFFGQGTRLTVV.

The rearrangement links TRBV7-9 to TRBJ1-3; D is ambiguous. Germline V CDR1 and CDR2: SEHNR, FQNEAQ (reference sequence). This CDR3 has 16 residues. Trimming left V 5 bases short and J 2 bases short, with 16 bases between. This chain's CDR3 is CASSPSVGSTGNTIYF. The CDR3 DNA reads as TGTGCCAGCAGCCCCAGTGTTGGGAGTACTGGAAACACCATATATTTT.

The DNA of the CDR3 is TGTGCCAGCAGCTTAGGTATCGCTAGCGGCACAGATACGCAGTATTTT. It is translated as CASSLGIASGTDTQYF. The rearrangement joins TRBV11-1 to TRBJ2-3; D is possibly TRBD2 (6 bases). V shed 1 base and J shed 1 base, with 12 bases lying between them. Per germline, CDR1 SGHAT and CDR2 FQDESV (reference sequence). The CDR3 loop spans 16 amino acids.

The chain employs TRBV10-3 and TRBJ1-4; D is ambiguous. This CDR3 contains 12 residues. Germline V lookup: CDR1 ENHRY, CDR2 SYGVKD. V lost 3 bases and J lost 9, with 8 bases in between. The CDR3 nucleotides are TGTGCCATCAGTGACCCTCAGAAAAAACTGTTTTTT. It yields the protein CAISDPQKKLFF.

In its sample, this clone was seen a few times. The V gene is TRBV6-1, the J gene TRBJ2-6; D remains ambiguous. Looked up from germline, CDR1 is MNHNS and CDR2 is SASEGT. This CDR3 is built from 14 residues. V was trimmed by 8 bases and J by 2 bases, leaving 10 bases between them. As DNA, the CDR3 is TGTGCCAGCCACGAATTGACTGGGGCCAACGTCCTGACTTTC. Protein product: CASHELTGANVLTF.

Only a few counts were recorded for this clone. The chain combines TRBV28 with TRBJ2-7; 9 positions match TRBD2. V lost 8 bases to trimming and J lost 2 bases; unmatched junction nucleotides: 7. This CDR3 contains 14 residues. In germline, CDR1 is MDHEN, CDR2 SYDVKM. This CDR3 reads CASLPGLATYEQYF. Here the CDR3 DNA reads TGTGCCAGCCTCCCGGGACTAGCTACCTACGAGCAGTACTTC.

The chain is built from TRBV9 and TRBJ2-2; 7 bases are a match to TRBD2. The CDR3 consists of 16 residues. J lost 6 bases, V lost 0 bases, and 8 bases had no gene match. Germline lookup yields CDR1 SGDLS and CDR2 YYNGEE. The CDR3, as DNA: TGTGCCAGCAGCGTAGCCGCAGGACTAGGAGCCGGGGAGCTGTTTTTT. Residues: CASSVAAGLGAGELFF.

This clone has just a few counts. The chain recombines TRBV19 with TRBJ2-7, with D unresolved. This CDR3 is 11 amino acids long. Trimming pared 6 bases from V and 5 bases from J, leaving 8 bases between. Germline assignment: CDR1 LNHDA and CDR2 SQIVND (reference sequence). The CDR3 nucleotides are TGTGCCAGTAGAGGTGACAACGAGCAGTACTTC. This sequence encodes CASRGDNEQYF.

This clone turned up a few times. CDR3 nucleotide sequence: TGTGCCAGCAGTTTAGGGACAGGGGACGAGCAGTACTTC. Protein product: CASSLGTGDEQYF. The chain is built from TRBV27 and TRBJ2-7; 10 bases line up with TRBD1. Trimming at V came to 2 bases and at J to 5 bases, leaving 0 bases not matched to a gene. The CDR3 runs 13 residues. Germline V gene sequence: CDR1 MNHEY, CDR2 SMNVEV (reference sequence).

The J gene is TRBJ2-7, the V gene TRBV18, with 12 nucleotides matching TRBD1. The V segment lost 3 bases and the J segment 6 bases; nucleotides outside the gene matches: 0. The CDR3 runs 13 residues. CDR1 is KGHSH and CDR2 is LQKENI in the germline V gene. The CDR3 loop is CASSPGQGAEQYF. The CDR3 bases are TGTGCCAGCTCACCGGGACAGGGGGCCGAGCAGTACTTC.